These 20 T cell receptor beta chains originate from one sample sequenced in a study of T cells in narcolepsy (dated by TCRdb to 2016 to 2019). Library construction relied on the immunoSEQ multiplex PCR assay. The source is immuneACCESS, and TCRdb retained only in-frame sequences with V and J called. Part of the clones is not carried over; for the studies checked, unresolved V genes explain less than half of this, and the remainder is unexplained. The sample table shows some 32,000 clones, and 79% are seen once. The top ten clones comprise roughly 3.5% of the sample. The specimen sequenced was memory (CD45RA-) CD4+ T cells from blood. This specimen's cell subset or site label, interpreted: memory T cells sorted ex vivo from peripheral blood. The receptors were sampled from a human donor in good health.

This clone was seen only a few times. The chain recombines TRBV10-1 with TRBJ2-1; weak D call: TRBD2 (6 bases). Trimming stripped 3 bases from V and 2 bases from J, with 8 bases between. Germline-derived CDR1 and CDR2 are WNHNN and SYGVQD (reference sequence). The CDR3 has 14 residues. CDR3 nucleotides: TGCGCCAGCAGTGATGGGACTCCCTACAATGAGCAGTTCTTC. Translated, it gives CASSDGTPYNEQFF.

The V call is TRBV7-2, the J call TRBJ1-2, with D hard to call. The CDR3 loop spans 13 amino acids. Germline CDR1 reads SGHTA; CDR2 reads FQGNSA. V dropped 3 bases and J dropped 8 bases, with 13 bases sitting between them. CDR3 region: CASSFQAQGGYTF. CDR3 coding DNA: TGTGCCAGCAGCTTTCAGGCCCAAGGAGGCTACACCTTC.

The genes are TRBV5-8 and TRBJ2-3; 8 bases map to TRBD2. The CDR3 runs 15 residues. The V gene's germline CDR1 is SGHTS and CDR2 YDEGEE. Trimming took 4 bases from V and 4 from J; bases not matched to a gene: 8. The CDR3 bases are TGTGCCAGCAGCGTCAGGACTAGCAGTCCAGATACGCAGTATTTT. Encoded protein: CASSVRTSSPDTQYF.

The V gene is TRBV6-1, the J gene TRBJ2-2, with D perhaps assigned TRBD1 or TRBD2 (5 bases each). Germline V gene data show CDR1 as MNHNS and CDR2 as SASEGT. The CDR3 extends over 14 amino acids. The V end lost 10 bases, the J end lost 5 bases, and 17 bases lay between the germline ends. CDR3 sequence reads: CAIRAGSRTGELFF. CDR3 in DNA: TGTGCCATCAGGGCAGGGAGTAGAACCGGGGAGCTGTTTTTT.

The CDR3 spells CASSIDSRSYTEAFF. The CDR3 coding sequence is TGTGCCAGTAGTATAGATTCACGCAGCTACACTGAAGCTTTCTTT. The chain is built from TRBV19 and TRBJ1-1; D remains ambiguous. The V gene lost 0 bases and the J gene lost 3 bases, with 11 bases spanning the gap. The CDR3 runs to 15 residues. Germline V gene lookup returns CDR1 LNHDA and CDR2 SQIVND (reference sequence).

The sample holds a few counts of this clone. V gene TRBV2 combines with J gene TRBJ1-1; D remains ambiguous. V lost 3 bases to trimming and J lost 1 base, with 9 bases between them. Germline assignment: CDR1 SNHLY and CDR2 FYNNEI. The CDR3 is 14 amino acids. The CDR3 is CASSEEVGNTEAFF. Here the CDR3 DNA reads TGTGCCAGCAGTGAGGAAGTGGGGAACACTGAAGCTTTCTTT. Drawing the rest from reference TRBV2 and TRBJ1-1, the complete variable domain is EPEVTQTPSHQVTQMGQEVILRCVPISNHLYFYWYRQILGQKVEFLVSFYNNEISEKSEIFDDQFSVERPDGSNFTLKIRSTKLEDSAMYFCASSEEVGNTEAFFGQGTRLTVV.

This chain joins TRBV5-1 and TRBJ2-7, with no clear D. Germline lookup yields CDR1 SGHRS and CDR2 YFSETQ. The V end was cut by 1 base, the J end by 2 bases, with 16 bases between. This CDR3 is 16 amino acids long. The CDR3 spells CASSLLFGNEAYEQYF. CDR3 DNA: TGCGCCAGCAGCTTGTTGTTTGGGAATGAGGCCTACGAGCAGTACTTC.

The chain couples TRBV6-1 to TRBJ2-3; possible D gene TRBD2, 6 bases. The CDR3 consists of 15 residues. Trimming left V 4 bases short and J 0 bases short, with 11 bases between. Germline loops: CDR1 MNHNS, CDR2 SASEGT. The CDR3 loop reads CASSVAGSSTDTQYF. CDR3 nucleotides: TGTGCCAGCAGTGTGGCGGGGAGTAGCACAGATACGCAGTATTTT.

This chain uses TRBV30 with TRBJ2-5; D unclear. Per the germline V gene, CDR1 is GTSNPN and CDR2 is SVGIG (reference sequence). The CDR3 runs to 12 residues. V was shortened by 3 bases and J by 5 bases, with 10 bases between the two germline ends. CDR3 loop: CAWRRSRETQYF. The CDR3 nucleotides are TGTGCCTGGAGAAGGAGTAGGGAGACCCAGTACTTC. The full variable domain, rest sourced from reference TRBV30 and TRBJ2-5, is SQTIHQWPATLVQPVGSPLSLECTVEGTSNPNLYWYRQAAGRGLQLLFYSVGIGQISSEVPQNLSASRPQDRQFILSSKKLLLSDSGFYLCAWRRSRETQYFGPGTRLLVL.

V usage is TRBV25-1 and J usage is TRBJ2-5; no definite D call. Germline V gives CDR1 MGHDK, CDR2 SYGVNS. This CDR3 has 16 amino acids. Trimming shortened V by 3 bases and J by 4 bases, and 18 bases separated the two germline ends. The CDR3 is CASSDNLGPARETQYF. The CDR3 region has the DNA TGTGCCAGCAGTGATAATCTAGGGCCGGCGAGAGAGACCCAGTACTTC.

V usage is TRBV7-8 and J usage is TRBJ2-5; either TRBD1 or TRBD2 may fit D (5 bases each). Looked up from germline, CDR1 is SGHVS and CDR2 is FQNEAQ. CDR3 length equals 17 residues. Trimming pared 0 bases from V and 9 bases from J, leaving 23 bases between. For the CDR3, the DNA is TGTGCCAGCAGCTTAGCGCAAGTGGCTCGGAGCAGGGAGTCCCAGTACTTC. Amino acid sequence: CASSLAQVARSRESQYF.

In DNA, the CDR3 is TGTGCCAGCAGCTTTATGGCGGGTTTACACAATGAGCAGTTCTTC. Protein product: CASSFMAGLHNEQFF. The chain recombines TRBV11-2 with TRBJ2-1, with a tentative D call TRBD2 (5 bases). Germline V gene data show CDR1 as SGHAT and CDR2 as FQNNGV. Trimming took off 3 bases at V and 5 bases at J, with 14 bases between the two ends. The CDR3 sequence is 15 residues long.

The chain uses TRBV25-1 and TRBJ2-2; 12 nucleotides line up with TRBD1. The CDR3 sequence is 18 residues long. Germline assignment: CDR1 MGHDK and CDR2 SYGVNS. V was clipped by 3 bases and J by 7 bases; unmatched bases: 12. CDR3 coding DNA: TGTGCCAGCAGTGAGAGGGCGGTAGGGACAGGGGGCTTCGGGGAGCTGTTTTTT. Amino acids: CASSERAVGTGGFGELFF. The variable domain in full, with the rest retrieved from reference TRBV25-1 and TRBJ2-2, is EADIYQTPRYLVIGTGKKITLECSQTMGHDKMYWYQQDPGMELHLIHYSYGVNSTEKGDLSSESTVSRIRTEHFPLTLESARPSHTSQYLCASSERAVGTGGFGELFFGEGSRLTVL.

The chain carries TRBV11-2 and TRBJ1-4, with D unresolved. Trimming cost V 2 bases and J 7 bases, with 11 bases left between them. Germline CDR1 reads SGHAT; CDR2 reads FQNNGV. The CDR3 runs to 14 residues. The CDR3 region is CASSLLESGEKLFF. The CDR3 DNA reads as TGTGCCAGCAGCTTACTGGAGTCCGGTGAAAAACTGTTTTTT.

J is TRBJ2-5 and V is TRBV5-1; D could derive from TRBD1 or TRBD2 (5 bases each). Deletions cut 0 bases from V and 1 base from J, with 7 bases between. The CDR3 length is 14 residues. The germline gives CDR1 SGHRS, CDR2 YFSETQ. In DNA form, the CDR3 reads TGCGCCAGCAGCTTGGGAGGGGTCCAAGAGACCCAGTACTTC. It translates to CASSLGGVQETQYF.

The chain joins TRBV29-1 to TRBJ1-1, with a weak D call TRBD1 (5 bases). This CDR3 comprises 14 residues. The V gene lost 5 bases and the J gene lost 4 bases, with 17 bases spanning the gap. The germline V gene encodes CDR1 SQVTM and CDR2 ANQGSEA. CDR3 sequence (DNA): TGCAGCGTTACCGGCGGGGGGGGAGGCACTGAAGCTTTCTTT. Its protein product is CSVTGGGGGTEAFF.

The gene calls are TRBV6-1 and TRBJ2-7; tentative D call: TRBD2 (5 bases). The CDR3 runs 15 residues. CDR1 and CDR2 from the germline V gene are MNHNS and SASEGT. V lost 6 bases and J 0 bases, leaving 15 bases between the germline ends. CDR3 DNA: TGTGCCAGCAGCCCTCCGGGGTCGAGCTCCTACGAGCAGTACTTC. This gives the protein CASSPPGSSSYEQYF.

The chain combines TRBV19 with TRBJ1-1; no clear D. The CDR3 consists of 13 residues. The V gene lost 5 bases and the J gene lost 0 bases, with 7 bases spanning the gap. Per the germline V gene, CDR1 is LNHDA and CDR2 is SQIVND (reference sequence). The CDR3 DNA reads TGTGCCAGTAGTCATGGCATGAACACTGAAGCTTTCTTT. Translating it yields CASSHGMNTEAFF. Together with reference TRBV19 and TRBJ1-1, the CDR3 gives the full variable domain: DGGITQSPKYLFRKEGQNVTLSCEQNLNHDAMYWYRQDPGQGLRLIYYSQIVNDFQKGDIAEGYSVSREKKESFPLTVTSAQKNPTAFYLCASSHGMNTEAFFGQGTRLTVV.

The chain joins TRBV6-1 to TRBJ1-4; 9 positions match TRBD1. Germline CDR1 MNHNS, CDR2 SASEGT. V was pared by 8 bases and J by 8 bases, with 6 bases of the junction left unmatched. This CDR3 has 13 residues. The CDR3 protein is CASSDRGTEKLFF. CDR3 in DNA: TGTGCCAGCTCCGACAGGGGGACGGAAAAACTGTTTTTT.

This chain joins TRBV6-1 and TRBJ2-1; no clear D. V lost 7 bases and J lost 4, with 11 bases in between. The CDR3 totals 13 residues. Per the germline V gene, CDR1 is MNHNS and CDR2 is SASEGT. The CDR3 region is CASIVRGYNEQFF. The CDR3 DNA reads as TGTGCCAGCATAGTCAGAGGTTACAATGAGCAGTTCTTC.